The present T cell receptor beta chain was sequenced within a study of early T cells in non-severe SARS-CoV-2 infection. In the study overall: Bulk RNA from unsorted whole blood was sequenced; chains were unpaired.

Trimming removed 2 bases at V and 0 bases at J, with 5 bases between. The CDR3 totals 14 residues. Germline V lookup: CDR1 MNHNS, CDR2 SASEGT. The sample holds many counts of this clonotype. MiXCR, run by TCRdb on the 5' RACE reads, gives a single entry per CDR3 protein. Of tens of thousands of distinct CDR3 sequences listed, roughly 5% are singletons. Sequencing was done on a sample of whole blood. This clonotype was obtained from an adult who was a healthcare worker with PCR-confirmed SARS-CoV-2 infection or an uninfected control (not recorded which). The chain uses TRBV6-1 and TRBJ2-4, with unresolved D. As DNA, the CDR3 is TGTGCCAGCAGTGAACTACTAGCCAAAAACATTCAGTACTTC. It encodes CASSELLAKNIQYF.